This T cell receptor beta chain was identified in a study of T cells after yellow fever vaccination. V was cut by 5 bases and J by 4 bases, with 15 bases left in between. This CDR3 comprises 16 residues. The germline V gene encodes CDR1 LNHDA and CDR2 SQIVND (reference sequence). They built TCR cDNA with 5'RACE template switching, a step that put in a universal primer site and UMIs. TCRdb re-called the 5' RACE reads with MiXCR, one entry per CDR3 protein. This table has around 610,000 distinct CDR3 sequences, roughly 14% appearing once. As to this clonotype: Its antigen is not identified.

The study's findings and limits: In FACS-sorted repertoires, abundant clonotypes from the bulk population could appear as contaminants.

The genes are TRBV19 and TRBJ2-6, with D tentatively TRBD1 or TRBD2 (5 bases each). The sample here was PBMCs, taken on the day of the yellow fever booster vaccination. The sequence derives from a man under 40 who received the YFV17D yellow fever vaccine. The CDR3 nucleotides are TGTGCCAGTAGTCTCGGGGACCGCCCGGGGGCCAACGTCCTGACTTTC. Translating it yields CASSLGDRPGANVLTF.